This T cell receptor beta chain was identified in a study of radiation and T cells in renal cell carcinoma. The method was immunoSEQ multiplex PCR; TCRdb's version includes in-frame clones alone and lacks a portion of them. The sample lists some 130,000 clones; over 75% were seen once. Trimming removed 0 bases at V and 0 bases at J, with 8 bases between. The germline V gene encodes CDR1 SGHTA and CDR2 FQGNSA. CDR3 size: 16 residues. This clone appeared many times. Its antigen remains unidentified. Time point described: blood 2 weeks post-SBRT. Treatment defined: 15 Gy SBRT to primary tumor, nephrectomy 4 weeks later. Serial blood draws occurred at baseline and 2 and 4 weeks post-SBRT. The patient's renal cell carcinoma had clear cell pathology. Regarding the study as a whole: Top tumor clonotypes rose in blood 2 weeks post-radiation, then contracted. Without pretreatment biopsies, baseline tumor clonotype presence was undetermined.

The chain is built from TRBV7-2 and TRBJ1-4; D unclear. This TCR came from a woman aged 55-69 years with renal cell carcinoma. The sequencing here drew on blood, taken from a patient whose treatment included radiotherapy and nephrectomy. The CDR3 DNA sequence: TGTGCCAGCAGCTTAGCGCTTGGGGCAACTAATGAAAAACTGTTTTTT. This encodes CASSLALGATNEKLFF. The whole variable domain, remainder taken from reference TRBV7-2 and TRBJ1-4, is GAGVSQSPSNKVTEKGKDVELRCDPISGHTALYWYRQSLGQGLEFLIYFQGNSAPDKSGLPSDRFSAERTGGSVSTLTIQRTQQEDSAVYLCASSLALGATNEKLFFGSGTQLSVL.